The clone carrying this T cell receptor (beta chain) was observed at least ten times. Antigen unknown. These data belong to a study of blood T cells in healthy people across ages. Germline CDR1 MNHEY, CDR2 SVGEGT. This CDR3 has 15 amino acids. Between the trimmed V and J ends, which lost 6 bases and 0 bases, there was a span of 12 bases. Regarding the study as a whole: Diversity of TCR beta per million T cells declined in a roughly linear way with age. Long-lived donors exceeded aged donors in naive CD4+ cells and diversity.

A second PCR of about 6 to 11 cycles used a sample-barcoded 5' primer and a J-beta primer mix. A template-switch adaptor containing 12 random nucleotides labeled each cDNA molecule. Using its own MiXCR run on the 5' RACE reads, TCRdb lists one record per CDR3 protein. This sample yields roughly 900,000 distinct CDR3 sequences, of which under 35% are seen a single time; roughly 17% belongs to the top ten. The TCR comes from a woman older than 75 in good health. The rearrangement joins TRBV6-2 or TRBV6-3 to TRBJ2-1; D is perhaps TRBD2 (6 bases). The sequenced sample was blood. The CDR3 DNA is TGTGCCAGCAGGGGGGGAAGGGACTCCTACAATGAGCAGTTCTTC. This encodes CASRGGRDSYNEQFF.